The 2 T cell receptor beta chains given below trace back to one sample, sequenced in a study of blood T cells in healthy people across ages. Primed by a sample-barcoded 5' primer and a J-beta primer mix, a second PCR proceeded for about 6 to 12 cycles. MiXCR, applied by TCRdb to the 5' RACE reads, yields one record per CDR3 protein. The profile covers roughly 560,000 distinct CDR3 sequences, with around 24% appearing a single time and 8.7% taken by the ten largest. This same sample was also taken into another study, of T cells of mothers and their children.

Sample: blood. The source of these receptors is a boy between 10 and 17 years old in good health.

The CDR3 DNA follows: TGCGCCAGCAGCCTCGGGACAGGCTCGGTTGAGCAGTACTTC. It codes for CASSLGTGSVEQYF. The chain uses TRBV4-1 and TRBJ2-7; TRBD1 matches at 8 bases. Losses at the gene ends were 4 bases for V and 7 bases for J; bases not matched to a gene: 9. This CDR3 is 14 amino acids long. In germline, CDR1 is MGHRA, CDR2 YSYEKL.

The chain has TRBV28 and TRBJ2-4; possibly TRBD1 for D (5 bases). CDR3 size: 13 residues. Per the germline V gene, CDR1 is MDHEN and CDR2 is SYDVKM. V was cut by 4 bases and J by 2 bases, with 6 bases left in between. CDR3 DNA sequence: TGTGCCAGCAGTTCAGGGTCCAAAAACATTCAGTACTTC. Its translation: CASSSGSKNIQYF.